One sample yielded the 15 T cell receptor beta chains listed below, sequenced in a study of T cell repertoires and HLA-DP antigens. No antigen has been assigned to these receptors. This table comes from immunoSEQ multiplex PCR, and its TCRdb copy is limited to in-frame clones, with some not included. The sample carries fewer than 75,000 clones, about 80% recorded once. The specimen was CD4+ T cells from PBMCs. Receptor source: a man aged 55 to 70 in good health and CMV-seronegative.

This chain connects TRBV7-9 to TRBJ1-2; D unresolved. Trimming took 3 bases from V and 2 from J, leaving 16 bases between them. Germline values: CDR1 SEHNR, CDR2 FQNEAQ (reference sequence). This CDR3 is 16 amino acids long. The CDR3 sequence: CASSLADGGRNYGYTF. CDR3 DNA sequence: TGTGCCAGCAGCTTGGCTGACGGAGGAAGGAACTATGGCTACACCTTC.

The rearrangement links TRBV7-9 to TRBJ2-1, with 9 bases fitting TRBD2. Germline CDR1 is SEHNR and CDR2 is FQNEAQ (reference sequence). This CDR3 spans 18 amino acids. V shed 3 bases and J 9 bases; nucleotides not matched to a gene: 18. This CDR3 reads CASSFLGGGSGSLVEQFF. The CDR3 bases are TGTGCCAGCAGCTTCCTCGGTGGTGGTAGCGGGAGCCTGGTTGAGCAGTTCTTC.

The chain has TRBV10-2 and TRBJ1-5, with 8 bases matching TRBD1. The germline V gene encodes CDR1 WSHSY and CDR2 SAAADI. V shed 10 bases, J shed 4 bases, and the junction held 9 bases outside the gene matches. The CDR3 spans 14 residues. CDR3 sequence: CATLQGGTNQPQHF. The DNA of the CDR3 is TGCGCCACCCTACAGGGGGGAACAAATCAGCCCCAGCATTTT.

This chain connects TRBV4-2 to TRBJ2-3, with a possible D match to TRBD2 (5 bases). The V end lost 3 bases, the J end lost 1 base, and 17 bases lay between the germline ends. The CDR3 loop spans 17 amino acids. Germline V gene data show CDR1 as LGHNA and CDR2 as YNFKEQ. This CDR3 reads CASSHQGNSGGTDTQYF. CDR3 DNA sequence: TGTGCCAGCAGCCACCAAGGGAACAGCGGTGGCACAGATACGCAGTATTTT.

V and J are TRBV19 and TRBJ1-5, with TRBD1 identical over 8 bases. Germline loops: CDR1 LNHDA, CDR2 SQIVND (reference sequence). After removal of 7 bases from V and 9 bases from J, the junction contained 8 bases not matched to a gene. This CDR3 has 13 amino acids. DNA for the CDR3: TGTGCCAGTACCCACAGGGGGGACCTGCCCCAGCATTTT. The encoded protein is CASTHRGDLPQHF. The full variable domain, with the rest looked up from reference TRBV19 and TRBJ1-5, is DGGITQSPKYLFRKEGQNVTLSCEQNLNHDAMYWYRQDPGQGLRLIYYSQIVNDFQKGDIAEGYSVSREKKESFPLTVTSAQKNPTAFYLCASTHRGDLPQHFGDGTRLSIL.

V is TRBV7-2 and J is TRBJ1-1, with D unresolved. CDR1 is SGHTA, CDR2 FQGNSA, per germline. V was cut by 0 bases and J by 7 bases, with 9 bases left in between. The CDR3 length is 13 residues. This chain's CDR3 is CASSLAGSGEAFF. CDR3 DNA sequence: TGTGCCAGCAGCTTAGCGGGGTCAGGTGAAGCTTTCTTT.

This clone showed up just a few times. The V and J genes are TRBV28 and TRBJ2-5; D is undetermined. Germline V CDR1 and CDR2: MDHEN, SYDVKM. Trimming left V 8 bases short and J 5 bases short, with 15 bases between. The CDR3 runs to 13 residues. As DNA, the CDR3 is TGTGCCAGCGGTCGTGGGGTGTGGGAGACCCAGTACTTC. It is translated as CASGRGVWETQYF.

V usage is TRBV6-5 and J usage is TRBJ2-7; 7 positions match TRBD1. CDR3 length: 13 amino acids. Germline loops: CDR1 MNHEY, CDR2 SVGAGI. V was clipped by 6 bases and J by 3 bases; unmatched bases: 5. CDR3 residues: CASRRQGVYEQYF. CDR3 bases: TGTGCCAGCAGGCGACAGGGAGTCTACGAGCAGTACTTC.

The V gene is TRBV7-6, the J gene TRBJ1-1; possibly TRBD1 for D (5 bases). The CDR3 is 14 amino acids. V dropped 1 base and J dropped 1 base, with 7 bases sitting between them. The germline V gene has CDR1 SGHVS and CDR2 FNYEAQ. This CDR3 is CASSLEQANTEAFF. CDR3 sequence (DNA): TGTGCCAGCAGCTTAGAACAGGCGAACACTGAAGCTTTCTTT. Filled out from reference TRBV7-6 and TRBJ1-1, the complete variable domain reads GAGVSQSPRYKVTKRGQDVALRCDPISGHVSLYWYRQALGQGPEFLTYFNYEAQQDKSGLPNDRFSAERPEGSISTLTIQRTEQRDSAMYRCASSLEQANTEAFFGQGTRLTVV.

Ten or more counts support this clone. CDR3 protein: CASSQVIRDRGYEQYF. CDR3 DNA sequence: TGCGCCAGCAGCCAAGTAATCCGGGACAGGGGGTACGAGCAGTACTTC. The chain employs TRBV4-1 and TRBJ2-7; 11 nucleotides align to TRBD1. The CDR3 is made up of 16 amino acids. CDR1 and CDR2 (germline): MGHRA, YSYEKL. V dropped 1 base and J dropped 4; count of bases not matched to a gene: 6.

This rearrangement joins TRBV5-1 to TRBJ2-5; D possibly uses TRBD1 or TRBD2 (5 bases each). Germline V lookup: CDR1 SGHRS, CDR2 YFSETQ. The germline V and J ends were trimmed by 4 bases and 2 bases, with 18 bases remaining between them. The CDR3 length is 16 residues. The CDR3 reads CASSLRSGAEQETQYF. The DNA for the CDR3 is TGCGCCAGCAGCCTTCGGTCCGGGGCTGAACAAGAGACCCAGTACTTC.

The CDR3 coding sequence is TGTGCCAGCAGCCCAAGGGGGTATCGCGAGCAGTACGTC. Amino acid sequence: CASSPRGYREQYV. This chain joins TRBV6-6 and TRBJ2-7; tentative D call: TRBD1 (6 bases). V lost 6 bases and J lost 6, with 15 bases in between. Germline CDR1 reads MNHNY; CDR2 reads SVGAGI (reference sequence). The CDR3 consists of 13 residues.

Here the CDR3 reads CASRRDRGVREGLRPLTDTQYF. The CDR3 DNA reads as TGTGCCAGCAGACGGGACAGGGGCGTGCGGGAGGGCCTTAGGCCATTAACAGATACGCAGTATTTT. The chain uses TRBV27 and TRBJ2-3; D perhaps matches TRBD1 (10 bases). CDR1 and CDR2 from the germline V gene are MNHEY and SMNVEV (reference sequence). V gave up 6 bases and J gave up 3 bases, with 37 bases separating them. The CDR3 length is 22 residues.

The chain recombines TRBV2 with TRBJ2-5; D perhaps matches TRBD1 (6 bases). Trimming left V 10 bases short and J 2 bases short, with 14 bases between. CDR1 is SNHLY and CDR2 is FYNNEI in the germline V gene. The CDR3 runs to 13 residues. The CDR3, as DNA: TGTGCCACCCAGACAGGAGTACAAGAGACCCAGTACTTC. This codes for CATQTGVQETQYF.

The chain employs TRBV20-1 and TRBJ1-1; TRBD1 might be the D (5 bases). The germline V and J ends were trimmed by 1 base and 14 bases, with 14 bases remaining between them. Germline CDR1 is DFQATT and CDR2 is SNEGSKA (reference sequence). This CDR3 has 11 residues. As DNA, the CDR3 is TGCAGTGCTAGAGCAACAGGTCCGGGGTTCTTT. It is translated as CSARATGPGFF.